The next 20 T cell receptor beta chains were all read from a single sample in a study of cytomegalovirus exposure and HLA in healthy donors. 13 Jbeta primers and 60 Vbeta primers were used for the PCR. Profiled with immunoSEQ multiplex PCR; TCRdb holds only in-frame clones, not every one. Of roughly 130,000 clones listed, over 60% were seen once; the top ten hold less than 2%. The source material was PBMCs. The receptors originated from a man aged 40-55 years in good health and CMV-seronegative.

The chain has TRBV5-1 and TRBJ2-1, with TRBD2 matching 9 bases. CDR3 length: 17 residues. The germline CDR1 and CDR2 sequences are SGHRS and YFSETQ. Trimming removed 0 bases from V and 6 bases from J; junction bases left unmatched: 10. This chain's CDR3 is CASSLVFAGGGFNEQFF. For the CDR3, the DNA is TGCGCCAGCAGCTTGGTATTTGCGGGGGGGGGCTTCAATGAGCAGTTCTTC.

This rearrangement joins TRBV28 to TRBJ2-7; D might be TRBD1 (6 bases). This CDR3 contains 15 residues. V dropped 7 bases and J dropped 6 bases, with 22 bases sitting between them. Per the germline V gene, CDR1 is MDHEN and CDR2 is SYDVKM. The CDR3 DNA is TGTGCCAGCACTTCCTTCCGGGACACCCTCCGCGAGCAGTACTTC. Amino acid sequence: CASTSFRDTLREQYF.

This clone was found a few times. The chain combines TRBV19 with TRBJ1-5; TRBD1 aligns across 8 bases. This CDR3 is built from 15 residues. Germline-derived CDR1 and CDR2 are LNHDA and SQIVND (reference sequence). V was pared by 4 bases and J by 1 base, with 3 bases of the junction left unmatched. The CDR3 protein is CASSTRQGSNQPQHF. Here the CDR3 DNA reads TGTGCCAGTAGTACGAGACAGGGGAGCAATCAGCCCCAGCATTTT.

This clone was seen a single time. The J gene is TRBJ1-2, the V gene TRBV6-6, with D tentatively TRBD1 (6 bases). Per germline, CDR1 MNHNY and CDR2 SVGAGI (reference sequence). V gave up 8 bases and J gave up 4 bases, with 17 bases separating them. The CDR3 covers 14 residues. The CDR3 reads CASRGDRQAYGYTF. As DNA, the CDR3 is TGTGCCAGCCGAGGGGATAGACAGGCCTATGGCTACACCTTC.

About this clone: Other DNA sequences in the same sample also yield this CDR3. In nucleotides, the CDR3 is TGTGCCAGCAGTGGAGTAGCTACGACAGATACGCAGTATTTT. Protein: CASSGVATTDTQYF. The chain is built from TRBV25-1 and TRBJ2-3, with D unclear. Germline V gives CDR1 MGHDK, CDR2 SYGVNS. The CDR3 spans 14 residues. V was clipped by 4 bases and J by 3 bases, with 11 bases between them.

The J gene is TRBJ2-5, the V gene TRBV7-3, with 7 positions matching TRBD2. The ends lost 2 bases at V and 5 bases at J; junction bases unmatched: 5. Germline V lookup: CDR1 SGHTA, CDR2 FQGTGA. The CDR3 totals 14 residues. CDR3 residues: CASSLLASGETQYF. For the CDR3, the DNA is TGTGCCAGCAGCTTATTGGCTAGCGGTGAGACCCAGTACTTC.

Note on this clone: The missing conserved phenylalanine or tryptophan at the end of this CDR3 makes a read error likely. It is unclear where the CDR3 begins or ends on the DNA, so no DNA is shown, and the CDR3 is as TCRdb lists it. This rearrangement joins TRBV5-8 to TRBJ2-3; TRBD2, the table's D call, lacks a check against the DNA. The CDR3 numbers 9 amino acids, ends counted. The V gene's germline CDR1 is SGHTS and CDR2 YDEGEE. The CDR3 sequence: CASSPGLRG.

CDR3 coding DNA: TGTGCCAGCTCTTTTATTGCAGGGGGCCAGAACACTGAAGCTTTCTTT. Amino acid sequence: CASSFIAGGQNTEAFF. The genes are TRBV18 and TRBJ1-1, with TRBD1 identical over 8 bases. After removal of 6 bases from V and 1 base from J, the junction contained 10 bases not matched to a gene. Looked up from germline, CDR1 is KGHSH and CDR2 is LQKENI. The length of the CDR3 is 16 residues.

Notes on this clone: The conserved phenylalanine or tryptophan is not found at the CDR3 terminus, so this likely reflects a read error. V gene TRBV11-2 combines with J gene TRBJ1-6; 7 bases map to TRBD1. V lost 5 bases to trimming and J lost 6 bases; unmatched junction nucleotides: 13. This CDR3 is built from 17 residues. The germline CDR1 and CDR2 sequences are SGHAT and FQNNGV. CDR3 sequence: CASSPGTAIFLNSPLHL. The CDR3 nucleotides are TGTGCCAGCAGCCCAGGGACAGCAATCTTTCTTAATTCACCCCTCCACCTT.

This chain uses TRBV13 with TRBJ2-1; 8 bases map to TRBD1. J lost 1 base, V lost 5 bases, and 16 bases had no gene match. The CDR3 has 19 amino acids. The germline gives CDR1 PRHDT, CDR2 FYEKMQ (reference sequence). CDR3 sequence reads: CASSGTDFPGGASYNEQFF. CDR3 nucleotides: TGTGCCAGCAGCGGGACCGACTTTCCAGGGGGCGCATCCTACAATGAGCAGTTCTTC.

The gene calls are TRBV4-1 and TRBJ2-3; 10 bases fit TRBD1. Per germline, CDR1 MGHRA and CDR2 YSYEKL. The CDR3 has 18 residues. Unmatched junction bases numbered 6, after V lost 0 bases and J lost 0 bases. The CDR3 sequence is CASSQEIVDRGSTDTQYF. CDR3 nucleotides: TGCGCCAGCAGCCAAGAGATAGTGGACAGGGGGAGCACAGATACGCAGTATTTT.

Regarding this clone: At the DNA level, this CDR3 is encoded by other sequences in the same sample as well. The CDR3 sequence is CASSLANANTEAFF. CDR3 nucleotide sequence: TGTGCCAGCAGCTTGGCTAACGCGAACACTGAAGCTTTCTTT. V usage is TRBV5-6 and J usage is TRBJ1-1; D call uncertain. The CDR3 consists of 14 residues. Germline V gene lookup returns CDR1 SGHDT and CDR2 YYEEEE. Trimming stripped 0 bases from V and 1 base from J, with 7 bases between.

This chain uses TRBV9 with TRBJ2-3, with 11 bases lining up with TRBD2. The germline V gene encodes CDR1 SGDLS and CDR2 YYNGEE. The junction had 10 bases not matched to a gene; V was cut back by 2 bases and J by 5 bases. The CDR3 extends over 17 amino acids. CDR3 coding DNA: TGTGCCAGCAGCGTCAATAGCGGGGGGGGCCCCGGAGATACGCAGTATTTT. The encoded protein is CASSVNSGGGPGDTQYF.

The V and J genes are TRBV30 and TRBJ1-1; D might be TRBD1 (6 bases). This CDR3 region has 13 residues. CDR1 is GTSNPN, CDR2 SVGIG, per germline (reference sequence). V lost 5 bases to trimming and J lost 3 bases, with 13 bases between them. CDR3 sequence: CAWSSAGDTEAFF. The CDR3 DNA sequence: TGTGCCTGGTCAAGTGCAGGGGACACTGAAGCTTTCTTT.

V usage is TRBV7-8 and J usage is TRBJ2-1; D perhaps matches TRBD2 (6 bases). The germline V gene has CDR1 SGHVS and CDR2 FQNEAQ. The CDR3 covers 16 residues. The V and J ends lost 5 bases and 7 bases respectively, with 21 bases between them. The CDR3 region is CASSPLGGIIGNEQFF. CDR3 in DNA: TGTGCCAGCAGCCCCCTGGGGGGTATAATCGGGAATGAGCAGTTCTTC.

The CDR3 region has the DNA TGTGCCAGCAGCTTAGATCCCCCGGGAATAGGGTCACCCCTCCACTTT. It encodes CASSLDPPGIGSPLHF. The chain has TRBV11-2 and TRBJ1-6; D ambiguous. Between the trimmed V and J ends, which lost 0 bases and 10 bases, there was a span of 16 bases. CDR1 SGHAT and CDR2 FQNNGV come from the germline V gene. The CDR3 length is 16 residues. The complete variable domain, with remaining parts taken from reference TRBV11-2 and TRBJ1-6, reads EAGVAQSPRYKIIEKRQSVAFWCNPISGHATLYWYQQILGQGPKLLIQFQNNGVVDDSQLPKDRFSAERLKGVDSTLKIQPAKLEDSAVYLCASSLDPPGIGSPLHFGNGTRLTVT.

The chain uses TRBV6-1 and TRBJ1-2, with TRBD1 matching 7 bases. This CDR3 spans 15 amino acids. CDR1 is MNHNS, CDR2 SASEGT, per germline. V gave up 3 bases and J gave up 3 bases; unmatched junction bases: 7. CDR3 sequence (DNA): TGTGCCAGCAGTGAGCGGACAGGAGAATACTATGGCTACACCTTC. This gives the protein CASSERTGEYYGYTF.

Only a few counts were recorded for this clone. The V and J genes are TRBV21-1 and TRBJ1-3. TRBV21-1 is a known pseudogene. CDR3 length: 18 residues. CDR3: CASSKAQEGPRSGNTIYF. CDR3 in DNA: TGTGCCAGCAGCAAAGCGCAGGAGGGGCCTCGCTCTGGAAACACCATATATTTT.

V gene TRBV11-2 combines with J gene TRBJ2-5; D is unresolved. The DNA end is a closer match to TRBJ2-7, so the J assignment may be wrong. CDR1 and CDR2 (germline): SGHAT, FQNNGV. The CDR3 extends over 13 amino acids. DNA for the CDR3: TGTGCCAGCAGCTTAATCGACACCTACGAGCAGTACTTC. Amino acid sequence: CASSLIDTYEQYF.

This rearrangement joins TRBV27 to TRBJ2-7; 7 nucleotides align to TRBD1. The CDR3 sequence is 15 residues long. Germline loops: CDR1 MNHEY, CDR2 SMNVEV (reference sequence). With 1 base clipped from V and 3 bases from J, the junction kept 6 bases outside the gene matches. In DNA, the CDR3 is TGTGCCAGCAGTTTATTCGGGACAGCTATCTACGAGCAGTACTTC. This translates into CASSLFGTAIYEQYF.